The clone carrying this TCR beta chain appeared many times. Germline V lookup: CDR1 ENHRY, CDR2 SYGVKD. The junction had 8 bases not matched to a gene; V was cut back by 9 bases and J by 5 bases. This CDR3 has 14 residues. The data stem from a study of T cells after yellow fever vaccination. Study background: Fractions with few cells were prepared using SMART-Seq v4 Ultra Low Input.

Each CDR3 protein is one row after TCRdb ran MiXCR on the 5' RACE reads. The table lists around 310,000 distinct CDR3 sequences, approximately 3.9% of them singletons, with approximately 24% in the top ten. This clonotype was sampled from a man between 18 and 35 years old who received the YFV17D yellow fever vaccine. The sample here was PBMCs, taken 5 days after the yellow fever booster vaccination. The rearrangement joins TRBV10-3 to TRBJ2-1, with TRBD2 identical over 9 bases. CDR3 residues: CAIRRLAEHNEQFF. The CDR3 coding sequence is TGTGCCATAAGAAGACTAGCGGAACACAATGAGCAGTTCTTC.